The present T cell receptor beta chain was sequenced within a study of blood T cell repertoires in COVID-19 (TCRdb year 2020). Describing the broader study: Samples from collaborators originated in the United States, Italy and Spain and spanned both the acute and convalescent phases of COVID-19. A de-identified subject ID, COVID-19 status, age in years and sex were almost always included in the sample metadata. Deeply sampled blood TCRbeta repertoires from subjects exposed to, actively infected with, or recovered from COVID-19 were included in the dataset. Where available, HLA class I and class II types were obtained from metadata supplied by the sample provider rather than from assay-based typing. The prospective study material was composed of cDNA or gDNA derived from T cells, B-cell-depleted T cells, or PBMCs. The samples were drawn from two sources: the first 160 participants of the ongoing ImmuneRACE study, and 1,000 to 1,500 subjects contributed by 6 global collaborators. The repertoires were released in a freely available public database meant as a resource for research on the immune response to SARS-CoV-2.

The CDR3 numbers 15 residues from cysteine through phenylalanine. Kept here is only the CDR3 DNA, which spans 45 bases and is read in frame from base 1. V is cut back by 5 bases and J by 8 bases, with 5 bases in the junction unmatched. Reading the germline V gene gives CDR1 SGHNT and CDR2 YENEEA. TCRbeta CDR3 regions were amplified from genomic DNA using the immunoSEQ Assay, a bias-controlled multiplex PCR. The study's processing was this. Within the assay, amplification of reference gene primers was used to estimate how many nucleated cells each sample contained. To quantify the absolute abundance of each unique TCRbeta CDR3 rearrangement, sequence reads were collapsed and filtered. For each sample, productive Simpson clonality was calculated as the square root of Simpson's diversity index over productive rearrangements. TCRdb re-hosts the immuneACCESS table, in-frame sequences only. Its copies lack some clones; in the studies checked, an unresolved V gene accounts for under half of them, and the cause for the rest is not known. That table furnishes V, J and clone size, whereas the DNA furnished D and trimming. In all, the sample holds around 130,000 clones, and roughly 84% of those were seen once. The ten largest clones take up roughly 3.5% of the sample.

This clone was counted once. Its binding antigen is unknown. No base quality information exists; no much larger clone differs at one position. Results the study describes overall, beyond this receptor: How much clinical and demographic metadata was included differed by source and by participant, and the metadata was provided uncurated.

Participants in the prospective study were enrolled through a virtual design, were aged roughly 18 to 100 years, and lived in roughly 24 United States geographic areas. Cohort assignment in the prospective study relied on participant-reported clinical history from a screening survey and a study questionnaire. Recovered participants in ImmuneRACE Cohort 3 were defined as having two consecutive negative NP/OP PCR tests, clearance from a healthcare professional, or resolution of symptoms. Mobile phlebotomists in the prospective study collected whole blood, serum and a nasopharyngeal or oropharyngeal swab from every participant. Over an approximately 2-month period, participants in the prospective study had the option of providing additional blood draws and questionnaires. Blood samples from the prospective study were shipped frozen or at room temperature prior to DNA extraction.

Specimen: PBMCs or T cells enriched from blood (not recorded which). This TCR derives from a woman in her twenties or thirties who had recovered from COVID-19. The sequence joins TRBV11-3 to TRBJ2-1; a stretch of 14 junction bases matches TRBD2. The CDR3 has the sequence CASSPGLAGDYEQFF. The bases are TGTGCCAGCAGCCCGGGACTAGCGGGAGACTATGAGCAGTTCTTC.